This TCR beta chain was recorded in a study of Ad26.COV2.S vaccination and SARS-CoV-2 variants. Study background: It was the COV1001 Ad26.COV2.S trial arm that included the donor. Administration of Ad26.COV2.S was intramuscular, either once or twice 56 days apart. Points from the study as a whole: Compared with placebo recipients, vaccine recipients had higher spike-specific TCR breadth.

With regard to this clone: Its antigen is not known.

The treatment is: 15 to 20 received Ad26.COV2.S at low or high dose, single or two shots; roughly five received placebo; per-sample allocation not given. Collection of samples fell on day 63 after the first vaccine or placebo injection. Using immunoSEQ multiplex PCR, the repertoire was profiled, and TCRdb retains in-frame clones only, with some absent. This table has about 400,000 clones, about 90% appearing once. The V and J ends lost 4 bases and 2 bases, in that order; junction bases with no gene match: 5. Germline V CDR1 and CDR2: SGHRS, YFSETQ. The CDR3 length is 15 residues. Source: peripheral blood, taken in a trial of Ad26.COV2.S vaccine versus placebo. The TCR comes from a person aged 18-65 years who received the Ad26.COV2.S COVID-19 vaccine or a placebo. The V gene is TRBV5-1, the J gene TRBJ2-3, with 9 bases matching TRBD1. CDR3 sequence (DNA): TGCGCCAGCAGCGGGGGACAGGGCCTCACAGATACGCAGTATTTT. Translating gives CASSGGQGLTDTQYF.